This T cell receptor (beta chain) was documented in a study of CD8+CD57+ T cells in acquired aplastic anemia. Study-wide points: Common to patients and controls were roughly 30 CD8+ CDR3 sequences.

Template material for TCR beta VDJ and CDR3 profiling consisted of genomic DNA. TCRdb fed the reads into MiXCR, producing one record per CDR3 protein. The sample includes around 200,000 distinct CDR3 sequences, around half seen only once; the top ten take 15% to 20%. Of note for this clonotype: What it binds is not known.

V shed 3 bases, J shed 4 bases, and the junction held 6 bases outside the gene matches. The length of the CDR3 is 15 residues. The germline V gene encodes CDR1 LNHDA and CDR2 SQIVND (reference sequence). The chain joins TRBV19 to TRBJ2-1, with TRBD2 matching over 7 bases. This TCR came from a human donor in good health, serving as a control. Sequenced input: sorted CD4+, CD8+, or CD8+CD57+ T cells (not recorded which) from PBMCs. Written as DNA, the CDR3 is TGTGCCAGTAGTATTCAGCGGGGAGCATACAATGAGCAGTTCTTC. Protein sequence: CASSIQRGAYNEQFF. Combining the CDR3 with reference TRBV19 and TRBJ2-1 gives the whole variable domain DGGITQSPKYLFRKEGQNVTLSCEQNLNHDAMYWYRQDPGQGLRLIYYSQIVNDFQKGDIAEGYSVSREKKESFPLTVTSAQKNPTAFYLCASSIQRGAYNEQFFGPGTRLTVL.